This TCR beta chain originates from a study of shared clonotypes between healthy human individuals (dated by TCRdb to about 2020). With regard to the full study: A couple of women and a few men aged 18 to 49 years were included in the cohort. For each donor, CD4 naive and CD4 memory were each given three plates, CD8 naive was given two plates, and CD8 memory was given one plate. To estimate repertoire size and how much clonotype sharing occurs between individuals, the study deeply sequenced the blood TCR repertoires of five healthy adults. To increase sequencing depth and limit assay-specific biases, different laboratories used diverse techniques to prepare libraries and sequence TCR repertoires. Per donor, leukapheresis produced somewhere between about 0.9 and 9 billion PBMCs. Beyond this particular receptor, the publication reports: Even with the large sequencing depth, rarefaction of the sorted-subset datasets indicated that sequencing was incomplete. Approximately 5% of naive CD4, 3.5% of naive CD8, 2.3% of memory CD4, and less than 0.45% of memory CD8 clonotypes were shared across four donors. Compared with non-shared clonotypes, clonotypes shared by all four sorted-subset donors had higher generation probabilities. Based on pairwise subsampling, the degree of clonotype sharing among donors was expected to be affected by sequencing depth. Because the study included a small number of donors, the genetic and exposure-history diversity represented was limited. Sampling was restricted to blood, and TCR repertoires in tissue are likely to differ from TCR repertoires in blood. Naive subsets generally had larger estimated clonotype richness than memory subsets.

The donors were healthy, HIV-negative adults who had no recently reported acute infections or vaccinations. All donors were Caucasian adults living in Nashville, Tennessee, USA. Magnetic negative selection was used to enrich CD4+ T cells, after which naive cells were positively selected on CD45RA and the negative fraction became the memory subset. After blood collection by leukapheresis, PBMCs were isolated using Ficoll-Histopaque density gradient centrifugation and then cryopreserved in the vapor phase of liquid nitrogen. Analytical flow cytometry was used to check the purity and quantity of every magnetically sorted T cell population. Genomic DNA was isolated from every sorted fraction and measured by UV absorbance on a Nanodrop 2000c. Comments on this clone: The antigen it binds to is not known. Qualities for individual bases were not recorded, and no much larger clone is one base off.

The CDR3 numbers 15 residues from cysteine through phenylalanine. Solely the CDR3 DNA is kept, with 45 bases framed from the first base. Trimming takes 0 bases from V and 3 bases from J, and the germline ends sit 12 bases apart. CDR1 is given as SGHDT and CDR2 as YYEEEE, both from the germline V gene. Using the deep immunoSEQ assay, TCR CDR3 regions were amplified from genomic DNA by multiplex PCR. Extracted genomic DNA from each cell subset was distributed evenly across all wells of several immunoSEQ 96-well plates, and each plate was treated as a replicate. For sorted subsets, 200 ng of genomic DNA, equivalent to some 30,000 T cell genomes, went into each replicate PCR. The purified libraries were quantified using a Qubit 3.0 fluorometer, sized with a Bioanalyzer 2100, and then quantified again using the KAPA Library Quantification kit. A separate single-read 150-cycle Illumina NextSeq 550 flow cell was used to sequence each immunoSEQ 96-well plate. Under the source paper's analysis protocol: Because the immunoSEQ output held only junctional sequences and lacked quality scores, the filtering could not match the filtering applied to full-length reads. Sequences were annotated with PyIR, a Python wrapper for IgBLAST v1.9, using IMGT germline references to assign V/J genes and CDR3. Reads were filtered out if the reads had weak V/J assignments (E-value above 1e-6), no CDR3, stop codons, out-of-frame junctions, or ambiguous translated residues. V3J clonotypes were defined by identical inferred V gene, J gene, and CDR3 amino acid sequence. The percentage overlap between two repertoires was calculated by dividing the number of shared unique clonotypes by the size of the smaller repertoire. Repertoire richness was assessed with RTK rarefaction, the Chao1 estimator, and Recon v2.1 estimates of unobserved clonotypes. Generation probabilities for all TCRbeta clonotypes obtained by the gDNA method from four donors were computed using OLGA. The immuneACCESS repertoire file appears here via TCRdb, limited to in-frame rearrangements. These files lack a portion of the clones; in checked studies, under half of the deficit traces to unresolved V genes, and the cause of the others is not known. V and J calls and clone size are those listed in that table; D and trimming were worked out from the DNA. The sample data list around 2.3 million clones, and almost 96% of these were observed just once. Roughly 0.13% of the sample belongs to the ten largest clones.

The sequencing input was naive CD4+ T cells sorted from blood. In the paper's terms, the cell subset or site label means: CD45RA+ positively selected. The origin of this receptor is a man aged 18-30 years in good health. Recombination linked TRBV5-6 to TRBJ2-5; there is no confident call for the D gene. The CDR3 reads CASSLDGTTKETQYF. The DNA is as follows: TGTGCCAGCAGCTTGGACGGAACCACAAAAGAGACCCAGTACTTC.